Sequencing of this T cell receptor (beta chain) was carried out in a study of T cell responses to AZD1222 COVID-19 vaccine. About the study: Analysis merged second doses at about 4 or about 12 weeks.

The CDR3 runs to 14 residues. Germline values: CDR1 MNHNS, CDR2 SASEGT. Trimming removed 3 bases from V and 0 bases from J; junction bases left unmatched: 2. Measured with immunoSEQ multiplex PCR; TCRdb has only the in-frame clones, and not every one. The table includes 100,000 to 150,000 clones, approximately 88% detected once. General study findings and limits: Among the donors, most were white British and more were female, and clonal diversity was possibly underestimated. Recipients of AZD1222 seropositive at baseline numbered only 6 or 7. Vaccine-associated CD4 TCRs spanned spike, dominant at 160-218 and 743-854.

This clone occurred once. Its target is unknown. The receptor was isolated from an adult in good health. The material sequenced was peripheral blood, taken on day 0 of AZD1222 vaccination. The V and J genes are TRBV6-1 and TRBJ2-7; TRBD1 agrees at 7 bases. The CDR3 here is CASSEDRSSYEQYF. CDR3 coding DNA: TGTGCCAGCAGTGAGGACAGGTCCTCCTACGAGCAGTACTTC.